These 30 T cell receptor beta chains originate from one sample sequenced in a study of blood T cell repertoires in COVID-19. Using immunoSEQ multiplex PCR, the repertoire was profiled, and TCRdb retains in-frame clones only, with some absent. Among approximately 220,000 clones listed, roughly 86% were seen once. Sequencing used PBMCs or T cells enriched from blood (not recorded which). Receptors were obtained from a woman aged 25 to 39 with acute COVID-19.

V is TRBV10-2 and J is TRBJ2-7, with D hard to call. V lost 6 bases and J lost 2, with 5 bases in between. From germline, CDR1 is WSHSY and CDR2 SAAADI. The CDR3 totals 11 residues. The CDR3 loop reads CASRSTYEQYF. The CDR3 DNA reads TGCGCCAGCAGGAGCACCTACGAGCAGTACTTC.

V gene TRBV12-3 or TRBV12-4 combines with J gene TRBJ1-1, with TRBD1 matching 8 bases. Trimming at V came to 5 bases and at J to 6 bases, leaving 5 bases not matched to a gene. The CDR3 totals 13 residues. The CDR3 nucleotides read TGTGCCAGCAGTCCGGGACAGGCCGCTGAAGCTTTCTTT. Translated, it gives CASSPGQAAEAFF.

The chain combines TRBV3-1 (or the pseudogene TRBV3-2) with TRBJ1-5, with D maybe TRBD1 (6 bases). CDR1 LGHDT and CDR2 YNNKEL come from the germline V gene (reference sequence). CDR3 length: 15 residues. The ends were cut back, 6 bases at V and 3 bases at J, with 15 bases in the middle. The chain's CDR3 is CASSPDRYPNQPQHF. CDR3 in DNA: TGTGCCAGCAGTCCTGACAGGTATCCCAATCAGCCCCAGCATTTT.

The chain uses TRBV4-3 and TRBJ2-7; 7 nucleotides line up with TRBD2. The germline V gene has CDR1 LGHNA and CDR2 YSLEER. The junction had 8 bases not matched to a gene; V was cut back by 4 bases and J by 5 bases. CDR3 length: 14 amino acids. CDR3 bases: TGCGCCAGCAGCCTCGGTGGGGGGGGTGACGAGCAGTACTTC. Its protein product is CASSLGGGGDEQYF.

This clone was picked up one time. The chain joins TRBV10-3 to TRBJ2-1; TRBD2 aligns across 11 bases. Germline CDR1 is ENHRY and CDR2 is SYGVKD. CDR3 size: 12 residues. J gave up 13 bases and V 10 bases, and 9 bases lay outside the gene matches. The CDR3 DNA follows: TGTGCCACCACTAGCGGGGGCCCCTACCAGTTCTTC. Translating gives CATTSGGPYQFF.

This clone showed up just a few times. Other DNA sequences within the sample encode an identical CDR3. The chain combines TRBV30 with TRBJ2-5; the D gene is possibly TRBD2 (6 bases). Germline CDR1 is GTSNPN and CDR2 is SVGIG (reference sequence). The CDR3 has 14 residues. Trimming took off 0 bases at V and 5 bases at J, with 13 bases between the two ends. The DNA of the CDR3 is TGTGCCTGGAGTGTAAGCGGAGGGCAGGAGACCCAGTACTTC. This translates into CAWSVSGGQETQYF.

J is TRBJ2-7 and V is TRBV6-5; D gene uncertain. CDR1 is MNHEY, CDR2 SVGAGI, per germline. Trimming left V 2 bases short and J 1 base short, with 9 bases between. This CDR3 spans 14 amino acids. DNA for the CDR3: TGTGCCAGCAGTTACGGTGGAGAATCCTACGAGCAGTACTTC. This gives the protein CASSYGGESYEQYF.

The V call is TRBV10-3, the J call TRBJ1-1, with no clear D. V lost 5 bases to trimming and J lost 1 base, with 5 bases between them. The CDR3 loop spans 12 amino acids. Germline CDR1 and CDR2: ENHRY and SYGVKD. This CDR3 is CAISPGNTEAFF. CDR3 sequence (DNA): TGTGCCATCAGTCCGGGGAACACTGAAGCTTTCTTT.

The chain couples TRBV7-8 to TRBJ2-2, with D perhaps TRBD2 (6 bases). Germline V lookup: CDR1 SGHVS, CDR2 FQNEAQ. This CDR3 spans 13 amino acids. V lost 11 bases to trimming and J lost 3 bases, with 13 bases between them. CDR3 amino acids: CAAGHPDTGELFF. In nucleotides, the CDR3 is TGTGCCGCGGGGCACCCGGACACCGGGGAGCTGTTTTTT.

The CDR3 region has the DNA TGTGCTAGTGGAGATAAGCAACGGTCCTACAATGAGCAGTTCTTC. It codes for CASGDKQRSYNEQFF. This chain connects TRBV12-5 to TRBJ2-1; D is unclear. V lost 6 bases, J lost 1 base, and 13 bases lay in between. Looked up from germline, CDR1 is LGHNT and CDR2 is FRNRAP. The CDR3 runs to 15 residues.

The V call is TRBV7-9, the J call TRBJ1-1; a possible D gene is TRBD1 (6 bases). CDR1 is SEHNR, CDR2 FQNEAQ, per germline (reference sequence). V lost 4 bases to trimming and J lost 2 bases, with 8 bases between them. CDR3 length: 13 residues. The CDR3 protein is CASSSDSNTEAFF. CDR3 coding DNA: TGTGCCAGCAGCTCGGACAGTAACACTGAAGCTTTCTTT. The variable domain in full, completed from reference TRBV7-9 and TRBJ1-1, reads DTGVSQNPRHKITKRGQNVTFRCDPISEHNRLYWYRQTLGQGPEFLTYFQNEAQLEKSRLLSDRFSAERPKGSFSTLEIQRTEQGDSAMYLCASSSDSNTEAFFGQGTRLTVV.

This clone was counted a few times. The gene calls are TRBV29-1 and TRBJ1-2; a weak D match, TRBD1 (5 bases). Germline V gene data show CDR1 as SQVTM and CDR2 as ANQGSEA. Trimming cost V 3 bases and J 2 bases, with 10 bases left between them. The CDR3 totals 13 residues. In DNA, the CDR3 is TGCAGCGTTGATGGGGGGGTGAACTATGGCTACACCTTC. Protein: CSVDGGVNYGYTF.

This rearrangement joins TRBV24-1 to TRBJ2-5, with D perhaps TRBD1 (5 bases). The CDR3 spans 14 residues. V shed 2 bases and J shed 1 base, with 7 bases lying between them. Germline values: CDR1 KGHDR, CDR2 SFDVKD. The CDR3 sequence is CATSDSGSQETQYF. CDR3 coding DNA: TGTGCCACCAGTGATTCAGGGTCCCAAGAGACCCAGTACTTC.

The gene calls are TRBV28 and TRBJ2-1; 8 bases are shared with TRBD1. Germline CDR1 reads MDHEN; CDR2 reads SYDVKM. The CDR3 is made up of 15 amino acids. Losses at the gene ends were 4 bases for V and 3 bases for J; bases not matched to a gene: 5. The CDR3 sequence: CASSSGQGRYNEQFF. CDR3 in DNA: TGTGCCAGCAGTTCCGGACAGGGCCGCTACAATGAGCAGTTCTTC.

The V and J genes are TRBV24-1 and TRBJ1-4; D gene ambiguous. This CDR3 comprises 15 residues. Deletions cut 5 bases from V and 0 bases from J, with 9 bases between. CDR1 and CDR2 from the germline V gene are KGHDR and SFDVKD. The CDR3 DNA reads as TGTGCCACCAGTGGAACAGACACAACTAATGAAAAACTGTTTTTT. It is translated as CATSGTDTTNEKLFF.

The gene calls are TRBV7-8 and TRBJ2-7; D uncertain. V was cut by 4 bases and J by 3 bases, with 13 bases left in between. CDR3 length equals 14 residues. CDR1 and CDR2 from the germline V gene are SGHVS and FQNEAQ. DNA of the CDR3: TGTGCCAGCAGCTCGCGACCTCGGAGCTACGAGCAGTACTTC. Translating it yields CASSSRPRSYEQYF.

This clone appeared once. The chain couples TRBV15 to TRBJ1-1; D is possibly TRBD1 (5 bases). Trimming left V 5 bases short and J 0 bases short, with 10 bases between. CDR1 is LNHNV, CDR2 YYDKDF, per germline (reference sequence). CDR3 length: 14 amino acids. CDR3 sequence reads: CATSGRQLNTEAFF. DNA of the CDR3: TGTGCCACCAGCGGGCGACAGCTGAACACTGAAGCTTTCTTT.

The chain links TRBV6-6 to TRBJ2-1, with 7 bases aligning to TRBD1. This CDR3 spans 13 amino acids. V was clipped by 5 bases and J by 2 bases; unmatched bases: 0. The V gene's germline CDR1 is MNHNY and CDR2 SVGAGI (reference sequence). The CDR3 DNA is TGTGCCAGCAGTGACAGGGCCTACAATGAGCAGTTCTTC. Its translation is CASSDRAYNEQFF.

The chain recombines TRBV30 with TRBJ1-5, with 9 bases lining up with TRBD1. After removal of 4 bases from V and 7 bases from J, the junction contained 8 bases not matched to a gene. Germline-derived CDR1 and CDR2 are GTSNPN and SVGIG (reference sequence). This CDR3 spans 14 amino acids. CDR3 loop: CAWNTGGVMQPQHF. The CDR3 DNA reads TGTGCCTGGAATACAGGGGGCGTTATGCAGCCCCAGCATTTT.

On this clone: The junction and the germline gene differ at one end; a read error may be behind it. The V call is TRBV7-7, the J call TRBJ1-6; 12 bases map to TRBD1. Germline values: CDR1 SSHAT, CDR2 FNYEAQ (reference sequence). This CDR3 spans 15 amino acids. This CDR3 reads CASSGDRGLFSPLHF. For the CDR3, the DNA is TGTGCTAGCAGCGGGGACAGGGGGCTGTTTTCACCCCTCCACTTT.

The V call is TRBV6-5, the J call TRBJ1-2, with a tentative D call TRBD1 (5 bases). The germline CDR1 and CDR2 sequences are MNHEY and SVGAGI. Trimming left V 0 bases short and J 8 bases short, with 16 bases between. The CDR3 has 15 residues. The CDR3 is CASSYSRLGDWGYTF. The CDR3 bases are TGTGCCAGCAGTTACTCGCGGTTAGGGGACTGGGGCTACACCTTC.

V usage is TRBV25-1 and J usage is TRBJ1-1; D gene uncertain. V was cut by 8 bases and J by 5 bases, with 15 bases left in between. The CDR3 spans 13 residues. Germline V CDR1 and CDR2: MGHDK, SYGVNS. CDR3 residues: CASVEGPGTEAFF. The CDR3 region has the DNA TGTGCCAGCGTTGAGGGCCCGGGGACTGAAGCTTTCTTT.

In the case of this clone: At the DNA level, this CDR3 is encoded by other sequences in the same sample as well. The V call is TRBV4-3, the J call TRBJ1-2; D call uncertain. V was shortened by 0 bases and J by 0 bases, with 5 bases between the two germline ends. In germline, CDR1 is LGHNA, CDR2 YSLEER. The CDR3 covers 14 residues. CDR3: CASSQDRTNYGYTF. The CDR3 coding sequence is TGCGCCAGCAGCCAAGACAGGACTAACTATGGCTACACCTTC.

The chain links TRBV12-3 or TRBV12-4 to TRBJ1-1; D not resolved. The CDR3 length is 13 residues. V was cut by 6 bases and J by 2 bases, with 10 bases left in between. This CDR3 reads CASSQNGNTEAFF. The CDR3 DNA reads as TGTGCCAGCAGCCAGAATGGCAACACTGAAGCTTTCTTT.

CDR3 in amino acids: CASSLLRGDQETQYF. In DNA, the CDR3 is TGTGCCAGCAGCCTCCTCCGGGGGGACCAAGAGACCCAGTACTTC. The chain combines TRBV7-2 with TRBJ2-5; TRBD2 aligns across 7 bases. The ends lost 5 bases at V and 0 bases at J; junction bases unmatched: 6. The CDR3 totals 15 residues. Germline CDR1 and CDR2: SGHTA and FQGNSA.

V is TRBV7-6 and J is TRBJ1-6; D uncertain. The CDR3 runs 15 residues. Germline values: CDR1 SGHVS, CDR2 FNYEAQ. The germline V and J ends were trimmed by 2 bases and 3 bases, with 8 bases remaining between them. The CDR3 DNA reads as TGTGCCAGCAGCTTAAGGAGGGACTATAATTCACCCCTCCACTTT. Translated: CASSLRRDYNSPLHF.

The rearrangement links TRBV14 to TRBJ2-2; 7 bases fit TRBD1. CDR1 is SGHDN and CDR2 is FVKESK in the germline V gene. The trim removed 6 bases at V and 3 bases at J, leaving 7 bases unmatched. This CDR3 has 15 residues. CDR3 bases: TGTGCCAGCAGTAACAGGGGTCTTTACACCGGGGAGCTGTTTTTT. It yields the protein CASSNRGLYTGELFF.

The chain is built from TRBV10-3 and TRBJ1-1, with 7 bases that match TRBD1. The CDR3 has 15 residues. J lost 1 base, V lost 4 bases, and 6 bases had no gene match. Germline V CDR1 and CDR2: ENHRY, SYGVKD. The chain's CDR3 is CAISVSGTANTEAFF. The CDR3 DNA is TGTGCCATCAGTGTTTCCGGGACAGCGAACACTGAAGCTTTCTTT.

The J gene is TRBJ1-1, the V gene TRBV19; unclear D gene. Germline V gives CDR1 LNHDA, CDR2 SQIVND (reference sequence). This CDR3 has 12 residues. V lost 1 base and J 7 bases, leaving 7 bases between the germline ends. The CDR3 sequence is CASSIGLVEAFF. CDR3 coding DNA: TGTGCCAGTAGTATAGGACTGGTTGAAGCTTTCTTT.

V usage is TRBV27 and J usage is TRBJ2-1, with D tentatively TRBD2 (5 bases). With 1 base removed from V and 3 bases from J, the gap between germline ends came to 10 bases. Germline V lookup: CDR1 MNHEY, CDR2 SMNVEV (reference sequence). The CDR3 spans 15 residues. CDR3 nucleotide sequence: TGTGCCAGCAGTTTATTCGGGGAGTACTACAATGAGCAGTTCTTC. It translates to CASSLFGEYYNEQFF.